This T cell receptor beta chain was sequenced in a study of blood T cells in healthy people across ages. Primed by a sample-barcoded 5' primer and a J-beta primer mix, a second PCR proceeded for roughly 7 to 12 cycles. Via MiXCR, TCRdb re-called the 5' RACE reads, giving one row per CDR3 protein. The profile shows about 800,000 distinct CDR3 sequences, about half of them singletons. V shed 0 bases and J shed 6 bases, with 21 bases lying between them. Germline lookup yields CDR1 SGDLS and CDR2 YYNGEE. This CDR3 comprises 17 residues. This chain joins TRBV9 and TRBJ1-1, with a tentative D call TRBD1 (6 bases). The sequenced sample was blood. The TCR was taken from a man older than 75 in good health. This CDR3 reads CASSVGNPGAFSAEAFF. The CDR3 bases are TGTGCCAGCAGCGTAGGGAACCCAGGGGCGTTCTCTGCTGAAGCTTTCTTT.